The clone carrying this T cell receptor (beta chain) was seen more than once but under ten times. The antigen is undetermined. This sample was included in a study of T cells after yellow fever vaccination. Looking at the study overall: The fractions with low cell numbers were processed using SMART-Seq v4 Ultra Low Input.

The study, taken as a whole, reports: High-abundance clonotypes from the bulk population could contaminate FACS-sorted repertoires.

A single record per CDR3 protein comes from TCRdb applying MiXCR to the 5' RACE reads. The sample yields 450,000 to 650,000 distinct CDR3 sequences, roughly 13% seen once. CDR1 and CDR2 from the germline V gene are SEHNR and FQNEAQ (reference sequence). Trimming at V came to 4 bases and at J to 2 bases, leaving 10 bases not matched to a gene. This CDR3 is 16 amino acids long. The sample here was PBMCs, taken on the day of the yellow fever booster vaccination. This sequence originates from a man aged 30 to 45 who received the YFV17D yellow fever vaccine. The genes are TRBV7-9 and TRBJ2-7; 8 bases map to TRBD2. CDR3 nucleotide sequence: TGTGCCAGCAGCTCGGGCCCCAGCGGGAGACCCTACGAGCAGTACTTC. Its translation: CASSSGPSGRPYEQYF. The whole variable domain, filled in from reference TRBV7-9 and TRBJ2-7, reads DTGVSQNPRHKITKRGQNVTFRCDPISEHNRLYWYRQTLGQGPEFLTYFQNEAQLEKSRLLSDRFSAERPKGSFSTLEIQRTEQGDSAMYLCASSSGPSGRPYEQYFGPGTRLTVT.